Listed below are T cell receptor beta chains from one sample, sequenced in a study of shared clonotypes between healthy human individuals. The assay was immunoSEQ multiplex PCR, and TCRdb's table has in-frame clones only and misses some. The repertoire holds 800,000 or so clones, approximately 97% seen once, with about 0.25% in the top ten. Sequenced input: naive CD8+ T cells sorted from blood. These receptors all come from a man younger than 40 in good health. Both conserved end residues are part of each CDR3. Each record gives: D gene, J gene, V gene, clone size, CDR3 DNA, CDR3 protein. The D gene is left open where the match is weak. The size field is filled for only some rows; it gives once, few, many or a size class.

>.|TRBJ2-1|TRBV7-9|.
TGTGCCAGCAGCTTACTAGTCAATGAGCAGTTCTTC
CASSLLVNEQFF
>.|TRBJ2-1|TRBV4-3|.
TGCGCCAGCAGCCAAGACGGGAGTAACTACAATGAGCAGTTCTTC
CASSQDGSNYNEQFF
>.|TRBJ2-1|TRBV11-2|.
TGTGCCAGCAGCTTAGGACGAAGCTCCTACAATGAGCAGTTCTTC
CASSLGRSSYNEQFF
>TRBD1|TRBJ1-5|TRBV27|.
TGTGCCAGCAGTCCAGTTGAGGGACAGGGCCATCAGCCCCAGCATTTT
CASSPVEGQGHQPQHF
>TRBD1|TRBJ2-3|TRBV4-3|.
TGCGCCAGCAGAGACAGGGACAGCACAGATACGCAGTATTTT
CASRDRDSTDTQYF
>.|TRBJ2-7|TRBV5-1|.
TGCGCCAGCAGCCTGGGTGCCGGGTACGAGCAGTACTTC
CASSLGAGYEQYF
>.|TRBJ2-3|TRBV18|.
TGTGCCAGCTCACCAACGGGAGCCCGTAGGGATACGCAGTATTTT
CASSPTGARRDTQYF
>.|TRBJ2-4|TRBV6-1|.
TGTGCCAGCAGTGAATACAGTTTCGGCTCCAAAAACATTCAGTACTTC
CASSEYSFGSKNIQYF
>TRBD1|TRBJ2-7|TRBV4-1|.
TGCGCCAGCAGCCATGGAGAGACAGGGAGCTCCTACGAGCAGTACTTC
CASSHGETGSSYEQYF
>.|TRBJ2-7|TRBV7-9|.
TGTGCCAGCAGCCTTAATCTTGGGGGGGCAAACGAGCAGTACTTC
CASSLNLGGANEQYF
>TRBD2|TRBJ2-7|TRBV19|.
TGTGCCAGTAGACCAGATACTAGCGGGAGGGCCACGTACGAGCAGTACTTC
CASRPDTSGRATYEQYF
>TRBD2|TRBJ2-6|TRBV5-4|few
TGTGCCAGCAGCCGGGGACTAGCGGGAGGGGGAGGGGCCAACGTCCTGACTTTC
CASSRGLAGGGGANVLTF
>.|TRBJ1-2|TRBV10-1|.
TGCGCCAGCAGTGAGTCGACTGACTATGGCTACACCTTC
CASSESTDYGYTF
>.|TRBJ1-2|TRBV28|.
TGTGCCAGTCACCTCCAGGGTGTAGTCGGCTACACCTTC
CASHLQGVVGYTF
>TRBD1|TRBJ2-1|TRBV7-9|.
TGTGCCAGCAACCCCCGGGGGACAGGGCTCCATGAGCAGTTCTTC
CASNPRGTGLHEQFF
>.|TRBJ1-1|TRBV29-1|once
TGCAGCGTTGAGATCGGTGAAGCTTTCTTT
CSVEIGEAFF
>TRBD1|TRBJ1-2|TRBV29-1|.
TGCAGCGTTGAACGTAGACAGGGAAGCACCTTC
CSVERRQGSTF
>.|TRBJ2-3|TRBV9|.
TGTGCCAGCAGCCCCCGGACCTTGCCCACAGATACGCAGTATTTT
CASSPRTLPTDTQYF
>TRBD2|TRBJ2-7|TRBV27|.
TGTGCCAGCAGCCATGGGGCTAGCGGGTACGAGCAGTACTTC
CASSHGASGYEQYF
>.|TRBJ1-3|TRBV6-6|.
TGTGCCAGCAGTTACTCGATGGGAAACACCATATATTTT
CASSYSMGNTIYF
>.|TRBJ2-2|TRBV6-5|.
TGTGCCAGCAGCCCCTTATTCACCGGGGAGCTGTTTTTT
CASSPLFTGELFF
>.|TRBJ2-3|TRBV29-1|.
TGCAGCGTTGTTACAGATACGCAGTATTTT
CSVVTDTQYF
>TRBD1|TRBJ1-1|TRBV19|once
TGTGCCAGTAGCCTATCAGGGGGCAGAACTGAAGCTTTCTTT
CASSLSGGRTEAFF
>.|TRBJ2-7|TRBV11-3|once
TGTGCCAGCAGCCCATCGTACGGACCCTACGAGCAGTACTTC
CASSPSYGPYEQYF
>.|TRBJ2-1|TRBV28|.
TGTGCCAGCAGTTTTCTCAACACAGGGTACAATGAGCAGTTCTTC
CASSFLNTGYNEQFF
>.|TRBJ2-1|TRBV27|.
TGTGCCAGCAGTCCCGGTTTCCCCGGGCGCAATGAGCAGTTCTTC
CASSPGFPGRNEQFF
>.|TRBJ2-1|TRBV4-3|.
TGCGCCAGCAGCCAAGGAGCACCTTACAATGAGCAGTTCTTC
CASSQGAPYNEQFF
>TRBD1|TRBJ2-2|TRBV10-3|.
TGTGCCACGGCGGTGGGACAGGGATTCACCGGGGAGCTGTTTTTT
CATAVGQGFTGELFF
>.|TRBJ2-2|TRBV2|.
TGTGCCAGCAGTGACGGGACACGGAACACCGGGGAGCTGTTTTTT
CASSDGTRNTGELFF
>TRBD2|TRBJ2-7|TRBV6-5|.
TGTGCCAGCAGTCCCGTGGCGGGAGACAACGAGCAGTACTTC
CASSPVAGDNEQYF
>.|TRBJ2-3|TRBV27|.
TGTGCCAGCTTAGACCGCCTTGCAGATACGCAGTATTTT
CASLDRLADTQYF
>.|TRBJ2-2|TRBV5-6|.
TGTGCCAGCAGTTATGAGGGGGACACCGGGGAGCTGTTTTTT
CASSYEGDTGELFF
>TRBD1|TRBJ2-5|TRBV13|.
TGTGCCAGCAGCTCGGACAGGGCTCAGGAGACCCAGTACTTC
CASSSDRAQETQYF
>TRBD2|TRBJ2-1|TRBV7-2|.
TGTGCCAGCAGCGAAGTAGCGGGAGGGGAACAGTTCTTC
CASSEVAGGEQFF
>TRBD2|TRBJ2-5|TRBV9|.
TGTGCCAGGCTACCCCGGACTAGCGGGAGGGCCGGTGAGACCCAGTACTTC
CARLPRTSGRAGETQYF
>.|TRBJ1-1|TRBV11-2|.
TGTGCCAGCAGCTTGGGGGTGGCCACTGAAGCTTTCTTT
CASSLGVATEAFF
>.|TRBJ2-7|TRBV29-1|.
TGCAGCGTTGCGGGTCCCGCCTACGAGCAGTACTTC
CSVAGPAYEQYF
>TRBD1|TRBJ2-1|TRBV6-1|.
TGTGCCAGCAGGACAGGGGGGACCTACAATGAGCAGTTCTTC
CASRTGGTYNEQFF
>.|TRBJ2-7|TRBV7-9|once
TGTGCCAGCAGCTTTAATACCTACGAGCAGTACTTC
CASSFNTYEQYF
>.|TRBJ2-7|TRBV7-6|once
TGTGCCAGCAGCTTAGACCACCTCTACGAGCAGTACTTC
CASSLDHLYEQYF
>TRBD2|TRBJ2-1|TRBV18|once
TGTGCCAGTGTCCTCACTAGCGGGAGAGAAGAGGAGCAGTTCTTC
CASVLTSGREEEQFF
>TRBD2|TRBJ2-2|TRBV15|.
TGTGCCACCTCCCGCGGGAGGGCCGGGGAGCTGTTTTTT
CATSRGRAGELFF
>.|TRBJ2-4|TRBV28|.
TGTGCCGGGTCCCCCAGGGGGGATTTTGGGATAGCCAAAAACATTCAGTACTTC
CAGSPRGDFGIAKNIQYF
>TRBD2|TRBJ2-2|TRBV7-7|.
TGTGCTAGCAGCCCACTAGGAGGGAGGGACACCGGGGAGCTGTTTTTT
CASSPLGGRDTGELFF
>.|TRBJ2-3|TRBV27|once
TGTGCCAGCAGTTTATTAAGGGGTGGGACCGGACCCGAATCGGATACGCAGTATTTT
CASSLLRGGTGPESDTQYF
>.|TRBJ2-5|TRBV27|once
TGTGCCAGCAGTCCCCGGCCCCTGACATTCCAAGAGACCCAGTACTTC
CASSPRPLTFQETQYF